This is a list of T cell receptor beta chains from one sample in a study of vaccination effects on CD4 cells after COVID-19. The antigens for these receptors are not known. This table comes from immunoSEQ multiplex PCR, and its TCRdb copy is limited to in-frame clones, with some not included. This sample yields about 27,000 clones, of which around 82% are seen a single time; roughly a sixth belongs to the top ten. The material was CD4+ T cells from PBMCs cultured with HCoV-NL63 spike peptides, obtained before COVID-19 vaccination. These receptors came from a human donor who had a prior SARS-CoV-2 infection. Both conserved end residues are part of each CDR3. A D gene is named only where the DNA matches it firmly. Clone size is not always given. Where it is, it says once, few, many or a class for expanded clones.

CDR3nt: TGTGCCAGCAGTACGACTAGCGGGGGGTACGAGCAGTACTTC
CDR3aa: CASSTTSGGYEQYF
d_gene: TRBD2
j_gene: TRBJ2-7
v_gene: TRBV27
abundance: -

CDR3nt: TGTGCCAGCACTGAATTGGGCGACCTTGAAAAACTGTTTTTT
CDR3aa: CASTELGDLEKLFF
d_gene: -
j_gene: TRBJ1-4
v_gene: TRBV7-8
abundance: -

CDR3nt: TGTGCCAGCAGCCCTCTAGCGGGCACAGATACGCAGTATTTT
CDR3aa: CASSPLAGTDTQYF
d_gene: TRBD2
j_gene: TRBJ2-3
v_gene: TRBV7-3
abundance: few

CDR3nt: TGTGCCAGCAGCCAAACTAGCGGGAGTTCGGAGCAGTACTTC
CDR3aa: CASSQTSGSSEQYF
d_gene: TRBD2
j_gene: TRBJ2-7
v_gene: TRBV3-1/TRBV3-2
abundance: -

CDR3nt: TGTGCCAGCAGCGTAAGGACTGAGTTAAATGAGCAGTTCTTC
CDR3aa: CASSVRTELNEQFF
d_gene: -
j_gene: TRBJ2-1
v_gene: TRBV9
abundance: -

CDR3nt: TGTGCCAGTAGTCCAGGGTCGGGGGCAACTAATGAAAAACTGTTTTTT
CDR3aa: CASSPGSGATNEKLFF
d_gene: -
j_gene: TRBJ1-4
v_gene: TRBV19
abundance: few

CDR3nt: TGTGCCAGCAGCCACCACGGACTAGCGGAGGAGGAGCAGTTCTTC
CDR3aa: CASSHHGLAEEEQFF
d_gene: TRBD2
j_gene: TRBJ2-1
v_gene: TRBV4-2
abundance: -

CDR3nt: TGTGCCAGCTCACCGGCTAGCGGGATCTACAATGAGCAGTTCTTC
CDR3aa: CASSPASGIYNEQFF
d_gene: TRBD2
j_gene: TRBJ2-1
v_gene: TRBV18
abundance: few

CDR3nt: TGCGCCAGCAGCCCGGCGGGGGGACCCTACAATGAGCAGTTCTTC
CDR3aa: CASSPAGGPYNEQFF
d_gene: TRBD2
j_gene: TRBJ2-1
v_gene: TRBV5-1
abundance: once

CDR3nt: TGTGCCTGGAGCCCCGGGAGCGATGAGCAGTTCTTC
CDR3aa: CAWSPGSDEQFF
d_gene: -
j_gene: TRBJ2-1
v_gene: TRBV30
abundance: -

CDR3nt: TGTGCCAGCAGCCAAGTTCATGGGGGGATGACCGGGGAGCTGTTTTTT
CDR3aa: CASSQVHGGMTGELFF
d_gene: -
j_gene: TRBJ2-2
v_gene: TRBV4-2
abundance: -

CDR3nt: TGTGCCAGCAGCTTCAGGCCGCGGGGGGGAGGCTACACCTTC
CDR3aa: CASSFRPRGGGYTF
d_gene: -
j_gene: TRBJ1-2
v_gene: TRBV7-2
abundance: -

CDR3nt: TGTGCCAGCAGCTTAGTTGCAGGGGGTGGATATGGCTACACCTTC
CDR3aa: CASSLVAGGGYGYTF
d_gene: TRBD1
j_gene: TRBJ1-2
v_gene: TRBV7-9
abundance: -

CDR3nt: TGTGCCAGCAGCGCCCTAGGGGGGACCTACAATGAGCAGTTCTTC
CDR3aa: CASSALGGTYNEQFF
d_gene: -
j_gene: TRBJ2-1
v_gene: TRBV7-3
abundance: -

CDR3nt: TGCGCCAGCAGCTTGTTTCTTAGTTACCCGACTGCGAGCGAGCAGTACTTC
CDR3aa: CASSLFLSYPTASEQYF
d_gene: -
j_gene: TRBJ2-7
v_gene: TRBV5-1
abundance: -

CDR3nt: TGCGCCAGCAGCCGAGAAATTCTTTCACGGGACCTGAACACTGAAGCTTTCTTT
CDR3aa: CASSREILSRDLNTEAFF
d_gene: -
j_gene: TRBJ1-1
v_gene: TRBV5-1
abundance: -

CDR3nt: TGCAGTGCTAGTGGATTAGCGGGAGCGCGGGAGCAGTACTTC
CDR3aa: CSASGLAGAREQYF
d_gene: TRBD2
j_gene: TRBJ2-7
v_gene: TRBV20-1
abundance: -